One sample yielded the 13 T cell receptor beta chains listed below, sequenced in a study of blood T cell repertoires in COVID-19. Data came from immunoSEQ multiplex PCR; TCRdb stores just in-frame clones and leaves some out. The sample holds some 130,000 clones, around nine tenths seen once. Sequencing was done on a sample of peripheral blood. All receptors come from a middle-aged man with active COVID-19.

This clone was observed a single time. The chain employs TRBV7-3 and TRBJ2-3; 9 positions match TRBD2. Germline CDR1 SGHTA, CDR2 FQGTGA. Trimming cost V 5 bases and J 6 bases; bases outside gene matches: 12. The length of the CDR3 is 16 residues. The CDR3 is CASSPRRAGGRDTQYF. The CDR3 DNA reads as TGTGCCAGCAGCCCGCGGAGAGCGGGGGGACGGGATACGCAGTATTTT. The complete variable domain, with remaining parts taken from reference TRBV7-3 and TRBJ2-3, reads GAGVSQTPSNKVTEKGKYVELRCDPISGHTALYWYRQSLGQGPEFLIYFQGTGAADDSGLPNDRFFAVRPEGSVSTLKIQRTERGDSAVYLCASSPRRAGGRDTQYFGPGTRLTVL.

DNA for the CDR3: TGTGCCAGCAGCCAAGATCTACCTAGCGGGGTATACGAGCAGTACTTC. The encoded protein is CASSQDLPSGVYEQYF. This rearrangement joins TRBV3-1 (or the pseudogene TRBV3-2) to TRBJ2-7, with 9 bases that match TRBD2. CDR1 LGHDT and CDR2 YNNKEL come from the germline V gene (reference sequence). V was pared by 0 bases and J by 4 bases, with 7 bases of the junction left unmatched. There are 16 residues in the CDR3.

J is TRBJ1-1 and V is TRBV5-5; D call uncertain. Germline V gene sequence: CDR1 SGHKS, CDR2 YYEKEE (reference sequence). V lost 0 bases and J 4 bases, leaving 10 bases between the germline ends. This CDR3 contains 14 residues. This chain's CDR3 is CASSLGASSTEAFF. The CDR3 bases are TGTGCCAGCAGCTTGGGGGCCTCGTCCACTGAAGCTTTCTTT.

The chain employs TRBV9 and TRBJ2-7; weak D call: TRBD1 (6 bases). CDR3 size: 12 residues. V was clipped by 3 bases and J by 5 bases, with 9 bases between them. Germline V lookup: CDR1 SGDLS, CDR2 YYNGEE. The CDR3 sequence: CASSAQGNEQYF. In DNA form, the CDR3 reads TGTGCCAGCAGCGCCCAGGGGAACGAGCAGTACTTC.

The CDR3 region is CASSIDGTGSSYNEQFF. The DNA for the CDR3 is TGTGCCAGTAGTATAGACGGGACAGGGAGCTCCTACAATGAGCAGTTCTTC. V is TRBV19 and J is TRBJ2-1, with 9 bases fitting TRBD1. The CDR3 contains 17 residues. Germline V CDR1 and CDR2: LNHDA, SQIVND (reference sequence). The junction had 3 bases not matched to a gene; V was cut back by 0 bases and J by 0 bases.

The CDR3 sequence: CASSTGQGLSTNEKLFF. The CDR3 nucleotides read TGTGCCAGCAGCACCGGACAGGGCTTATCAACTAATGAAAAACTGTTTTTT. V is TRBV9 and J is TRBJ1-4, with 8 bases identical to TRBD1. The V gene end was trimmed by 4 bases and the J gene end by 0 bases; junction bases not matched to a gene: 8. CDR3 length: 17 residues. Germline V gene lookup returns CDR1 SGDLS and CDR2 YYNGEE. Looking up the rest from reference TRBV9 and TRBJ1-4 gives the full variable domain: DSGVTQTPKHLITATGQRVTLRCSPRSGDLSVYWYQQSLDQGLQFLIQYYNGEERAKGNILERFSAQQFPDLHSELNLSSLELGDSALYFCASSTGQGLSTNEKLFFGSGTQLSVL.

The chain couples TRBV7-3 to TRBJ2-1; tentative D call: TRBD1 (6 bases). The CDR3 covers 14 residues. Germline values: CDR1 SGHTA, CDR2 FQGTGA. V dropped 5 bases and J dropped 8 bases, with 16 bases sitting between them. The CDR3 loop reads CASSPQGFTDEQFF. CDR3 DNA sequence: TGTGCCAGCAGCCCACAGGGTTTTACGGATGAGCAGTTCTTC.

This chain links TRBV3-1 (or the pseudogene TRBV3-2) with TRBJ1-1, with a possible D match to TRBD1 (6 bases). With 0 bases removed from V and 1 base from J, the gap between germline ends came to 9 bases. This CDR3 comprises 15 residues. Germline V CDR1 and CDR2: LGHDT, YNNKEL (reference sequence). The CDR3 region is CASSQDGGANTEAFF. As DNA, the CDR3 is TGTGCCAGCAGCCAAGACGGGGGGGCGAACACTGAAGCTTTCTTT.

This chain connects TRBV12-3 or TRBV12-4 to TRBJ1-6, with D uncertain. The CDR3 has 13 residues. Trimming took off 5 bases at V and 14 bases at J, with 16 bases between the two ends. The CDR3 DNA follows: TGTGCCAGCAGTCCCTCGACGTCGCGGGCCCTCCACTTT. Its protein product is CASSPSTSRALHF.

This clone came up a few times. This chain joins TRBV10-3 and TRBJ2-2, with D perhaps TRBD1 (5 bases). Per the germline V gene, CDR1 is ENHRY and CDR2 is SYGVKD. The CDR3 loop spans 13 amino acids. Trimming left V 6 bases short and J 3 bases short, with 8 bases between. CDR3 residues: CAIRATDTGELFF. The CDR3 DNA reads as TGTGCCATCAGAGCGACAGACACCGGGGAGCTGTTTTTT.

The chain carries TRBV4-1 and TRBJ1-4; 7 nucleotides line up with TRBD1. V shed 3 bases, J shed 7 bases, and the junction held 8 bases outside the gene matches. The CDR3 extends over 15 amino acids. From germline, CDR1 is MGHRA and CDR2 YSYEKL. The CDR3 reads CASSHPDRDAEKLFF. The CDR3 DNA reads TGCGCCAGCAGCCATCCCGACAGGGACGCTGAAAAACTGTTTTTT.

The chain combines TRBV28 with TRBJ2-5; weak D call: TRBD1 (6 bases). The CDR3 has 15 residues. Deletions cut 6 bases from V and 4 bases from J, with 18 bases between. Germline V gene sequence: CDR1 MDHEN, CDR2 SYDVKM. Here the CDR3 reads CASSPSRRGRETQYF. CDR3 in DNA: TGTGCCAGCAGCCCGAGTCGCAGGGGCCGAGAGACCCAGTACTTC.

The rearrangement links TRBV15 to TRBJ2-4, with a tentative D call TRBD1 (6 bases). Germline-derived CDR1 and CDR2 are LNHNV and YYDKDF (reference sequence). The germline V and J ends were trimmed by 3 bases and 11 bases, with 14 bases remaining between them. The length of the CDR3 is 13 residues. CDR3 region: CATSSPEGVFQYF. Written as DNA, the CDR3 is TGTGCCACCAGCAGTCCAGAGGGGGTCTTTCAGTACTTC.